Presented here are 9 T cell receptor beta chains from one specimen sequenced in a study of T cells in Graves' hyperthyroidism and ophthalmopathy. RNA transcripts provided the source from which TCR beta CDR3 regions were amplified. HTBI primers were used for first-round RT-PCR of the TCR CDR3. MiXCR, applied by TCRdb to the multiplex PCR reads, yields one record per CDR3 protein. This table has 490,000 or so distinct CDR3 sequences, about 16% appearing once. The sequenced sample consisted of blood. The receptors were sampled from a woman between 25 and 40 years old with Graves' ophthalmopathy.

Many counts were recorded for this clonotype. The genes are TRBV11-2 and TRBJ2-1; 7 bases match TRBD1. Germline CDR1 SGHAT, CDR2 FQNNGV. V was pared by 3 bases and J by 2 bases, with 7 bases of the junction left unmatched. The CDR3 runs 16 residues. This CDR3 is CASSLDPGTAYNEQFF. CDR3 DNA sequence: TGTGCCAGCAGCTTGGACCCGGGGACAGCCTACAATGAGCAGTTCTTC. The variable domain in full, completed from reference TRBV11-2 and TRBJ2-1, reads EAGVAQSPRYKIIEKRQSVAFWCNPISGHATLYWYQQILGQGPKLLIQFQNNGVVDDSQLPKDRFSAERLKGVDSTLKIQPAKLEDSAVYLCASSLDPGTAYNEQFFGPGTRLTVL.

This clonotype has ten or more counts. V usage is TRBV20-1 and J usage is TRBJ2-3; D is uncertain. Germline lookup yields CDR1 DFQATT and CDR2 SNEGSKA (reference sequence). V gave up 5 bases and J gave up 2 bases, with 14 bases separating them. This CDR3 comprises 14 residues. The CDR3 region is CSAHRRFHTDTQYF. The CDR3 DNA reads TGCAGTGCTCATCGACGGTTTCACACAGATACGCAGTATTTT.

In its sample, this clonotype was seen many times. The J gene is TRBJ1-5, the V gene TRBV6-1; D is ambiguous. CDR3 length: 13 amino acids. Germline V lookup: CDR1 MNHNS, CDR2 SASEGT. The V gene lost 2 bases and the J gene lost 5 bases, with 7 bases spanning the gap. This CDR3 reads CASSELGDQPQHF. In DNA form, the CDR3 reads TGTGCCAGCAGTGAACTGGGAGATCAGCCCCAGCATTTT.

This clonotype was detected many times. The J gene is TRBJ2-1, the V gene TRBV18; weak D call: TRBD2 (5 bases). Trimming removed 3 bases at V and 8 bases at J, with 11 bases between. The CDR3 runs 13 residues. The germline gives CDR1 KGHSH, CDR2 LQKENI. The CDR3 region has the DNA TGTGCCAGCTCACCCGGACTGAGCGATGAGCAGTTCTTC. Translation: CASSPGLSDEQFF.

The sample holds many counts of this clonotype. The chain is built from TRBV7-3 and TRBJ2-1; 9 nucleotides line up with TRBD2. V trimming: 2 bases; J trimming: 6 bases; junction bases outside the gene matches: 5. CDR1 and CDR2 from the germline V gene are SGHTA and FQGTGA. The CDR3 spans 15 residues. The CDR3 loop reads CASSLRTSVGNEQFF. The CDR3 nucleotides are TGTGCCAGCAGCTTACGGACTAGCGTGGGCAATGAGCAGTTCTTC.

This clonotype was found once. CDR3 coding DNA: TGTGCCAGCAGCTTCACCCCAGGCCCTGGGGCCAACGTCCTGACTTTC. Amino acid sequence: CASSFTPGPGANVLTF. This chain uses TRBV7-2 with TRBJ2-6; D unclear. CDR1 is SGHTA, CDR2 FQGNSA, per germline. The V end was cut by 3 bases, the J end by 2 bases, with 11 bases between. CDR3 length equals 16 residues.

This clonotype was counted ten times or more. The chain links TRBV20-1 to TRBJ2-1; maybe TRBD2 (5 bases). Germline CDR1 reads DFQATT; CDR2 reads SNEGSKA (reference sequence). Trimming stripped 0 bases from V and 8 bases from J, with 23 bases between. The CDR3 is 17 amino acids. As DNA, the CDR3 is TGCAGTGCTAGAGATCGAGGCAGGACTCGGGTTGTAGATGAGCAGTTCTTC. Its translation: CSARDRGRTRVVDEQFF.

This clonotype was counted a few times. This sequence joins TRBV4-3 and TRBJ2-6, with D possibly TRBD1 on 5 matching bases. The CDR3 runs 20 residues. With 1 base removed from V and 1 base from J, the gap between germline ends came to 20 bases. Germline CDR1 LGHNA, CDR2 YSLEER. The CDR3 here is CASSQVSEHRFPSGANVLTF. The CDR3 bases are TGCGCCAGCAGCCAAGTATCTGAGCACAGGTTCCCATCTGGGGCCAACGTCCTGACTTTC.

This clonotype was observed a few times. This chain links TRBV27 with TRBJ2-7, with 7 bases that match TRBD2. The trim removed 7 bases at V and 2 bases at J, leaving 5 bases unmatched. CDR3 length: 13 amino acids. Germline V lookup: CDR1 MNHEY, CDR2 SMNVEV (reference sequence). CDR3 loop: CASKGGSPYEQYF. In nucleotides, the CDR3 is TGTGCCAGCAAAGGCGGGAGCCCCTACGAGCAGTACTTC.